Here is one T cell receptor (beta chain) with its context. The antigen is undetermined. V dropped 4 bases and J dropped 7 bases, with 7 bases sitting between them. The CDR3 runs to 12 residues. Germline V gives CDR1 SGHTA, CDR2 FQGNSA. This entry comes from a study of cytomegalovirus exposure and HLA in healthy donors. Study summary: A data release that came early held some 79 million unique TCRs from HLA-typed donors.

The PCR was carried out with 60 Vbeta primers and 13 Jbeta primers. The assay was immunoSEQ multiplex PCR, and TCRdb's table has in-frame clones only and misses some. The sample contains more than 150,000 clones, around 76% of which appear only once. Points from the study as a whole: Among immune exposure information, only CMV serostatus was available. The likely explanation for a cluster of highly shared sequence variants was sequencing artifact. Reported performance of the classifier showed diagnosis of cytomegalovirus status with high specificity and sensitivity.

Sample: PBMCs. This TCR derives from a man aged 40-55 years in good health and CMV-seronegative. The rearrangement links TRBV7-2 to TRBJ2-2, with D unclear. The CDR3 coding sequence is TGTGCCAGCAGCTCCTATGGCGGGGAGCTGTTTTTT. Protein sequence: CASSSYGGELFF.